The sequence of this TCR beta chain was determined in a study of tumor and adjacent non-tumor tissue in lung cancer. Three rounds of nested PCR, following a modified ARM-PCR protocol, produced the TCRbeta library. TCRdb reprocessed the multiplex PCR reads via MiXCR and lists one record per CDR3 protein. The table shows about 110,000 distinct CDR3 sequences, with roughly 80% occurring only once. Germline CDR1 is LGHNA and CDR2 is YSLEER. CDR3 length: 14 amino acids. Trimming took 6 bases from V and 6 from J, leaving 17 bases between them. No cell sorting was done before RNA was extracted from the tissue.

The clonotype was recovered from an older woman with non-small cell lung cancer. The V gene is TRBV4-3, the J gene TRBJ1-2; D not certain. What was sequenced was lung tumor tissue. The CDR3 is CASSPFVGRDGYTF. CDR3 sequence (DNA): TGCGCCAGCAGTCCGTTTGTGGGCCGGGATGGCTACACCTTC.